The 10 T cell receptor beta chains presented below share a single source sample, sequenced in a study of control samples from healthy donors and cancer patients. The protocol was immunoSEQ multiplex PCR, while the TCRdb copy is restricted to in-frame clones and leaves out a portion. Here the sample spans tens of thousands of clones, about 88% being singletons. Sequences were obtained from PBMCs. These receptors all come from a man aged 50 or older with head and neck cancer.

The chain uses TRBV7-9 and TRBJ2-3, with 7 bases lining up with TRBD2. The CDR3 runs to 13 residues. V shed 4 bases and J 7 bases; nucleotides not matched to a gene: 5. Germline CDR1 SEHNR, CDR2 FQNEAQ (reference sequence). The CDR3 loop is CASSSVGGYTQYF. Written as DNA, the CDR3 is TGTGCCAGCAGCTCCGTCGGGGGGTATACGCAGTATTTT.

The V and J genes are TRBV11-3 and TRBJ2-1; D is unresolved. The V gene's germline CDR1 is SGHNT and CDR2 YENEEA. The CDR3 length is 13 residues. Trimming removed 5 bases at V and 5 bases at J, with 10 bases between. The CDR3, as DNA: TGTGCCAGCAGCAGGGATCGCCACAATGAGCAGTTCTTC. Translating it yields CASSRDRHNEQFF.

V gene TRBV28 combines with J gene TRBJ2-7; D is unresolved. Looked up from germline, CDR1 is MDHEN and CDR2 is SYDVKM. This CDR3 has 12 residues. Trimming pared 2 bases from V and 3 bases from J, leaving 5 bases between. The CDR3 DNA reads TGTGCCAGCAGTTTAACGCTCTACGAGCAGTACTTC. Residues: CASSLTLYEQYF.

This clone has more than one count but fewer than ten. This chain connects TRBV11-2 to TRBJ2-1, with TRBD2 identical over 8 bases. The V gene end was trimmed by 4 bases and the J gene end by 7 bases; junction bases not matched to a gene: 9. The CDR3 sequence is 15 residues long. CDR1 SGHAT and CDR2 FQNNGV come from the germline V gene. CDR3 DNA: TGTGCCAGCAGCTCCCTCCGGGGGGGCGGTAATGAGCAGTTCTTC. Translated: CASSSLRGGGNEQFF.

CDR3 amino acids: CASSEPGLPGGYGYTF. The CDR3 DNA reads as TGTGCCAGCAGTGAACCCGGACTCCCCGGCGGGTATGGCTACACCTTC. The chain carries TRBV6-1 and TRBJ1-2; no clear D gene. This CDR3 is built from 16 residues. Deletions cut 2 bases from V and 5 bases from J, with 18 bases between. Germline V gene lookup returns CDR1 MNHNS and CDR2 SASEGT.

This chain connects TRBV7-9 to TRBJ2-5; 8 nucleotides align to TRBD1. The CDR3 contains 15 residues. V lost 6 bases and J lost 6; bases outside the gene matches: 12. Germline V lookup: CDR1 SEHNR, CDR2 FQNEAQ (reference sequence). The CDR3 reads CASRMGAGGAKTQYF. In nucleotides, the CDR3 is TGTGCCAGCAGGATGGGGGCAGGGGGCGCGAAGACCCAGTACTTC.

This rearrangement joins TRBV7-3 to TRBJ2-1; 9 bases line up with TRBD2. V shed 0 bases and J 9 bases; nucleotides not matched to a gene: 6. The CDR3 totals 15 residues. CDR1 and CDR2 (germline): SGHTA, FQGTGA. The CDR3 nucleotides read TGTGCCAGCAGCTTAACGGTTAGCGGGGGAGGTGAGCAGTTCTTC. This gives the protein CASSLTVSGGGEQFF.

This chain links TRBV2 with TRBJ2-5; either TRBD1 or TRBD2 may supply D (5 bases each). This CDR3 has 13 amino acids. Germline CDR1 and CDR2: SNHLY and FYNNEI. V lost 6 bases to trimming and J lost 5 bases, with 13 bases between them. The CDR3 sequence is CASRGDVGETQYF. As DNA, the CDR3 is TGTGCCAGCAGGGGGGACGTGGGTGAGACCCAGTACTTC.

V is TRBV19 and J is TRBJ1-2, with TRBD1 matching over 9 bases. The CDR3 sequence is 18 residues long. In germline, CDR1 is LNHDA, CDR2 SQIVND (reference sequence). V gave up 4 bases and J gave up 4 bases; unmatched junction bases: 16. CDR3 sequence (DNA): TGTGCCAGTAGTACCCTGATAATATCAGGACAGGGGATCTATGGCTACACCTTC. Translated: CASSTLIISGQGIYGYTF.

This chain uses TRBV7-2 with TRBJ2-2; 9 nucleotides line up with TRBD2. J gave up 6 bases and V 0 bases, and 5 bases lay outside the gene matches. The CDR3 extends over 16 amino acids. Germline V gives CDR1 SGHTA, CDR2 FQGNSA. The CDR3 region is CASSLAFGGGAGELFF. The CDR3 DNA follows: TGTGCCAGCAGCTTAGCCTTCGGCGGGGGGGCCGGGGAGCTGTTTTTT.